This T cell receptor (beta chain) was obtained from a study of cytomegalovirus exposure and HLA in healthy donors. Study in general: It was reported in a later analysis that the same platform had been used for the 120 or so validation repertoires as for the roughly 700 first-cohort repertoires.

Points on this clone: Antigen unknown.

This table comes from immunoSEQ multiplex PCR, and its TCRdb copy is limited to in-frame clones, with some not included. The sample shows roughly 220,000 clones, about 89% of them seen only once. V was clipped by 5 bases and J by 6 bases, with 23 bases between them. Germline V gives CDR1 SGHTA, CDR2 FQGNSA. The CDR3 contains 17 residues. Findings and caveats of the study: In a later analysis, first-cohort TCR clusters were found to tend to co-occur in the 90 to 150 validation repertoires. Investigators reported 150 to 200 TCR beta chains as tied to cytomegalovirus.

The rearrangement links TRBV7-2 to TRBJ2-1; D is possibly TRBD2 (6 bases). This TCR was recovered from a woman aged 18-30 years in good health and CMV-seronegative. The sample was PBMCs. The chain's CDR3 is CASSPDGGTTGTNEQFF. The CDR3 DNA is TGTGCCAGCAGCCCAGATGGGGGGACGACGGGTACCAATGAGCAGTTCTTC.